What follows are 22 T cell receptor beta chains derived from one specimen sequenced in a study of T-cell reconstitution after alpha-beta-depleted transplantation in children. A TCRbeta library incorporating unique molecular identifiers was prepared. One entry per CDR3 protein results from TCRdb running MiXCR on the PCR reads. The table records 420,000 or so distinct CDR3 sequences, about 11% of them present only once. Sequencing used PBMCs from the stem cell graft donor, obtained from the stem cell graft. The receptors originated from a human donor who donated a stem cell graft to a child with acute myeloid leukemia.

In this sample, this clonotype turned up many times. The chain uses TRBV9 and TRBJ2-5; 9 bases line up with TRBD1. V was pared by 3 bases and J by 2 bases, with 5 bases of the junction left unmatched. The CDR3 extends over 15 amino acids. The germline V gene has CDR1 SGDLS and CDR2 YYNGEE. CDR3 bases: TGTGCCAGCAGCGCCACAGGGGGCGGACAAGAGACCCAGTACTTC. Residues: CASSATGGGQETQYF.

The chain couples TRBV6-2 or TRBV6-3 to TRBJ2-1; 10 bases are shared with TRBD2. CDR1 is MNHEY, CDR2 SVGEGT, per germline. This CDR3 is 19 amino acids long. With V trimmed by 7 bases and J by 7 bases, 22 bases remained unmatched. In DNA form, the CDR3 reads TGTGCCAGCACTTTCACCCCTGTGAAAAGCGGGAGGGCCTGGAATGAGCAGTTCTTC. Protein: CASTFTPVKSGRAWNEQFF.

This clonotype turned up a few times. The chain couples TRBV12-3 or TRBV12-4 to TRBJ2-3; D is tentatively TRBD1 or TRBD2 (5 bases each). V lost 7 bases to trimming and J lost 1 base, with 12 bases between them. CDR3 length: 14 amino acids. CDR3 nucleotides: TGTGCCAGCACCAATCAGGGAGGCACAGATACGCAGTATTTT. This translates into CASTNQGGTDTQYF.

This clonotype was seen a few times. CDR3 loop: CASSLMRGQETQYF. The CDR3 bases are TGTGCCAGCTCCCTAATGCGCGGACAAGAGACCCAGTACTTC. This chain links TRBV18 with TRBJ2-5; D uncertain. Trimming stripped 6 bases from V and 2 bases from J, with 13 bases between. Germline assignment: CDR1 KGHSH and CDR2 LQKENI. This CDR3 region has 14 residues. Looking up the rest from reference TRBV18 and TRBJ2-5 gives the full variable domain: NAGVMQNPRHLVRRRGQEARLRCSPMKGHSHVYWYRQLPEEGLKFMVYLQKENIIDESGMPKERFSAEFPKEGPSILRIQQVVRGDSAAYFCASSLMRGQETQYFGPGTRLLVL.

At least ten counts were recorded for this clonotype. The V and J genes are TRBV4-1 and TRBJ1-5; TRBD1 is a possible D gene (5 bases). Per germline, CDR1 MGHRA and CDR2 YSYEKL. V shed 1 base and J shed 3 bases, with 10 bases lying between them. CDR3 length equals 15 residues. CDR3 DNA sequence: TGCGCCAGCAGCCAAGCGCGGGGGTACAATCAGCCCCAGCATTTT. This translates into CASSQARGYNQPQHF.

As DNA, the CDR3 is TGTGCCAGCAGTATGGGAGTTAGCTCCTACAATGAGCAGTTCTTC. It encodes CASSMGVSSYNEQFF. V usage is TRBV12-3 or TRBV12-4 and J usage is TRBJ2-1; D perhaps matches TRBD2 (5 bases). Trimming cost V 5 bases and J 0 bases, with 11 bases left between them. The CDR3 extends over 15 amino acids.

Concerning this clonotype itself: At one end the junction does not follow the germline gene, possibly because of a read error. V is TRBV20-1 and J is TRBJ2-7; TRBD1 agrees at 7 bases. CDR1 is DFQATT and CDR2 is SNEGSKA in the germline V gene (reference sequence). CDR3 length: 15 residues. The DNA of the CDR3 is TGCAGTGCTCGAGACGACAGGGAGTGGCCCTACGAGCAGTACTTC. This translates into CSARDDREWPYEQYF.

This clonotype showed up just a few times. The chain uses TRBV6-5 and TRBJ2-7; 9 positions agree with TRBD1. Germline trimming cut 2 bases from V and 3 bases from J; bases unmatched to any gene: 2. The germline gives CDR1 MNHEY, CDR2 SVGAGI. This CDR3 spans 14 amino acids. The CDR3 spells CASSYDRGVYEQYF. CDR3 DNA: TGTGCCAGCAGTTACGACAGGGGGGTCTACGAGCAGTACTTC.

This clonotype was seen a handful of times. The J gene is TRBJ2-3, the V gene TRBV2, with 7 bases aligning to TRBD2. Trimming took 6 bases from V and 5 from J; bases not matched to a gene: 8. The V gene's germline CDR1 is SNHLY and CDR2 FYNNEI. The CDR3 has 14 amino acids. CDR3 coding DNA: TGTGCCAGCAGACCACGACTAGCTGGAGATACGCAGTATTTT. Protein: CASRPRLAGDTQYF. The entire variable domain, with the rest obtained from reference TRBV2 and TRBJ2-3, is as follows: EPEVTQTPSHQVTQMGQEVILRCVPISNHLYFYWYRQILGQKVEFLVSFYNNEISEKSEIFDDQFSVERPDGSNFTLKIRSTKLEDSAMYFCASRPRLAGDTQYFGPGTRLTVL.

This clonotype was counted between two and nine times. V gene TRBV6-2 or TRBV6-3 combines with J gene TRBJ2-7; TRBD2 is a possible D gene (5 bases). The ends were cut back, 1 base at V and 0 bases at J, with 13 bases in the middle. Germline V CDR1 and CDR2: MNHEY, SVGEGT. The CDR3 totals 16 residues. The CDR3 reads CASSYFEERSSYEQYF. In DNA form, the CDR3 reads TGTGCCAGCAGTTACTTCGAAGAGCGGAGCTCCTACGAGCAGTACTTC.

This clonotype was seen a handful of times. This rearrangement joins TRBV20-1 to TRBJ2-3; possible D gene TRBD2, 5 bases. The CDR3 has 17 amino acids. V was pared by 1 base and J by 2 bases, with 19 bases between. CDR1 and CDR2 (germline): DFQATT, SNEGSKA (reference sequence). This CDR3 reads CSARAPGSVGPTDTQYF. Written as DNA, the CDR3 is TGCAGTGCTAGAGCCCCGGGGAGCGTGGGCCCCACAGATACGCAGTATTTT.

The genes are TRBV7-9 and TRBJ1-5, with a possible D match to TRBD1 (5 bases). The germline CDR1 and CDR2 sequences are SEHNR and FQNEAQ (reference sequence). The CDR3 covers 16 residues. V was shortened by 1 base and J by 3 bases, with 13 bases between the two germline ends. CDR3: CASSLGSRQHNQPQHF. The DNA of the CDR3 is TGTGCCAGCAGCTTAGGATCGCGACAGCACAATCAGCCCCAGCATTTT.

Many counts were recorded for this clonotype. V and J are TRBV5-1 and TRBJ2-3; D may be TRBD1 or TRBD2 (5 bases each). Germline V gives CDR1 SGHRS, CDR2 YFSETQ. V gave up 3 bases and J gave up 0 bases, with 14 bases separating them. This CDR3 spans 16 amino acids. The CDR3 protein is CASSSTTGRSTDTQYF. CDR3 bases: TGCGCCAGCAGCTCCACTACGGGACGGAGCACAGATACGCAGTATTTT. Using reference TRBV5-1 and TRBJ2-3 for the parts outside the CDR3, the full variable domain is KAGVTQTPRYLIKTRGQQVTLSCSPISGHRSVSWYQQTPGQGLQFLFEYFSETQRNKGNFPGRFSGRQFSNSRSEMNVSTLELGDSALYLCASSSTTGRSTDTQYFGPGTRLTVL.

V and J are TRBV7-9 and TRBJ2-1, with 9 bases lining up with TRBD1. The germline V gene encodes CDR1 SEHNR and CDR2 FQNEAQ (reference sequence). The length of the CDR3 is 14 residues. The V segment lost 5 bases and the J segment 7 bases; nucleotides outside the gene matches: 6. CDR3 region: CASSGRQGGNEQFF. CDR3 DNA sequence: TGTGCCAGCAGCGGACGACAGGGGGGAAATGAGCAGTTCTTC. Together with reference TRBV7-9 and TRBJ2-1, the CDR3 gives the full variable domain: DTGVSQNPRHKITKRGQNVTFRCDPISEHNRLYWYRQTLGQGPEFLTYFQNEAQLEKSRLLSDRFSAERPKGSFSTLEIQRTEQGDSAMYLCASSGRQGGNEQFFGPGTRLTVL.

Only a few counts were recorded for this clonotype. This rearrangement joins TRBV7-6 to TRBJ1-6; D is undetermined. Germline V CDR1 and CDR2: SGHVS, FNYEAQ. The CDR3 runs to 15 residues. V was pared by 2 bases and J by 6 bases, with 11 bases between. CDR3 DNA: TGTGCCAGCAGCTTAAAGAACTTACCTAATTCACCCCTCCACTTT. Translating it yields CASSLKNLPNSPLHF. Together with reference TRBV7-6 and TRBJ1-6, the CDR3 gives the full variable domain: GAGVSQSPRYKVTKRGQDVALRCDPISGHVSLYWYRQALGQGPEFLTYFNYEAQQDKSGLPNDRFSAERPEGSISTLTIQRTEQRDSAMYRCASSLKNLPNSPLHFGNGTRLTVT.

This clonotype was seen a handful of times. DNA of the CDR3: TGTGCCAGTACCTCAAGGAACCAAGAGACCCAGTACTTC. This encodes CASTSRNQETQYF. The chain has TRBV19 and TRBJ2-5; D is unclear. The V end was cut by 7 bases, the J end by 0 bases, with 9 bases between. This CDR3 contains 13 residues. Germline V gene data show CDR1 as LNHDA and CDR2 as SQIVND (reference sequence).

The table lists this clonotype with a few counts. V is TRBV12-3 or TRBV12-4 and J is TRBJ1-2, with 7 bases matching TRBD1. The CDR3 spans 17 residues. J was trimmed by 0 bases and V by 5 bases; bases with no gene match: 12. CDR3 residues: CASSRGGAALTNYGYTF. In DNA, the CDR3 is TGTGCCAGCAGTAGAGGGGGCGCGGCGCTTACTAACTATGGCTACACCTTC.

The gene calls are TRBV6-1 and TRBJ2-6; a possible D gene is TRBD1 (5 bases). The length of the CDR3 is 16 residues. Germline CDR1 and CDR2: MNHNS and SASEGT. V gave up 0 bases and J gave up 0 bases, with 6 bases separating them. CDR3 amino acids: CASSEAQGSGANVLTF. The CDR3 DNA follows: TGTGCCAGCAGTGAAGCCCAGGGCTCTGGGGCCAACGTCCTGACTTTC.

This clonotype has just a few counts. The J gene is TRBJ1-2, the V gene TRBV5-1, with D possibly matching TRBD1 (6 bases). The germline V gene encodes CDR1 SGHRS and CDR2 YFSETQ. The CDR3 extends over 14 amino acids. Trimming took 0 bases from V and 8 from J, leaving 14 bases between them. CDR3 DNA sequence: TGCGCCAGCAGCTTGGATTTTGGCAGGGGAGGCTACACCTTC. It specifies CASSLDFGRGGYTF.

This chain joins TRBV20-1 and TRBJ2-7, with 13 positions matching TRBD2. CDR3 size: 14 residues. The germline gives CDR1 DFQATT, CDR2 SNEGSKA (reference sequence). V dropped 4 bases and J dropped 3; count of bases not matched to a gene: 3. The CDR3 loop is CSAIRTSGSYEQYF. In nucleotides, the CDR3 is TGCAGTGCTATCCGGACTAGCGGGAGCTACGAGCAGTACTTC.

This clonotype was seen ten or more times. The V call is TRBV29-1, the J call TRBJ2-5; D is unclear. Germline V gene sequence: CDR1 SQVTM, CDR2 ANQGSEA. The CDR3 runs to 13 residues. V shed 2 bases and J shed 5 bases, with 12 bases lying between them. Written as DNA, the CDR3 is TGCAGCGTTGAATATGGGATTTTGGAGACCCAGTACTTC. Its protein product is CSVEYGILETQYF.

The rearrangement links TRBV5-1 to TRBJ2-1; 10 bases line up with TRBD2. This CDR3 is built from 16 residues. The ends lost 4 bases at V and 2 bases at J; junction bases unmatched: 6. CDR1 SGHRS and CDR2 YFSETQ come from the germline V gene. This CDR3 is CASSVLAGGPYNEQFF. The CDR3 DNA is TGCGCCAGCAGCGTATTAGCGGGAGGACCCTACAATGAGCAGTTCTTC.